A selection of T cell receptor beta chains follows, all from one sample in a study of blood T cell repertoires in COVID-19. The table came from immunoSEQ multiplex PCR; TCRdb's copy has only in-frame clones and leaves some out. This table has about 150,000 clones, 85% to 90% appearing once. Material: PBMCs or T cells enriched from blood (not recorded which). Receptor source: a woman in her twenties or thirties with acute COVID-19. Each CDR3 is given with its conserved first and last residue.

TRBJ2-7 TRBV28 CASSSPSGRVYEQYF
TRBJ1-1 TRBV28 CASIRGNTEAFF
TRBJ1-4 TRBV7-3 CASSASENEKLFF
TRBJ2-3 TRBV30 CAWSPGQGGTDTQYF
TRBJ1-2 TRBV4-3 CASSQDGIPPNYGYTF
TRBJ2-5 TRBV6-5 CASSQGGGETQYF
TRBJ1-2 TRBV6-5 CASNPDSPNYGYTF
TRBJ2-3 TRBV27 CASSKLAASTDTQYF
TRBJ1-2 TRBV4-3 CASSQDPGGLDRGYTF
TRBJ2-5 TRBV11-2 CASSFLATQETQYF
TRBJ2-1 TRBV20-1 CSASRRREGLGLAQFF
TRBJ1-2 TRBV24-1 CATSVQGAYGYTF
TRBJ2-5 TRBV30 CAWGTALTQYF
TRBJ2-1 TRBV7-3 CASSFDSSGSYEQFF
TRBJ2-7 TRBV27 CASRLRGTSSYEQYF
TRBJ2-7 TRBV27 CASSLQGAISEQYF
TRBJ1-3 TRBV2 CASSLTVSQSGNTIYF
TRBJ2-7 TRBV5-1 CASSLLRTPEAYEQYF
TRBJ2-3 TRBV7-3 CASSLSGTRFTTDTQYF
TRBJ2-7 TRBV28 CASSTNWGGAEQYF
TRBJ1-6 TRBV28 CASSLLVATEGNSPLHF
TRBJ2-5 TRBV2 CASSGQEETQYF
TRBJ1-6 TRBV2 CASSEATQNSPLHF
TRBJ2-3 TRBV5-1 CASSLPLAGGTDTQYF
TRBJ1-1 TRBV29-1 CSVGGGFNTEAFF
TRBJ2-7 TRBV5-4 CASSLGQLAGGPPSLDEQYF
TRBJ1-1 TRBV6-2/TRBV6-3 CASSYSWGANTEAFF
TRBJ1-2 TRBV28 CASSEQGTYGYTF
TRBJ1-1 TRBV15 CATSTGMNTEAFF
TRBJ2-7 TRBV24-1 CATSDYRQGHYEQYF
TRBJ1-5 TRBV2 CASSEAIRPQHF
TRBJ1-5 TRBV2 CASSGQGLSNQPQHF
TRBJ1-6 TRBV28 CASTAANSPLHF
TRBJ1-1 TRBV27 CASSFTGGALDTEAFF
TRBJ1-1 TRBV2 CASSTGMNTEAFF
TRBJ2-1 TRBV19 CASSSAGGPYNEQFF
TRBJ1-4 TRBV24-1 CAPLPNPPRGTHAATNEKLFF
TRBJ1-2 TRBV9 CASHTSTPPAAYGYTF
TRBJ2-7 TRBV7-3 CASSPGAGGTYEQYF
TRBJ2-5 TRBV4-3 CASSQGFRDRRSSQETQYF
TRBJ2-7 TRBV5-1 CASSRGGRADEQYF
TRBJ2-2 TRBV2 CASSQARVGELFF